This entry lists 28 T cell receptor beta chains sequenced from one sample in a study of T cell responses to AZD1222 COVID-19 vaccine. Libraries were prepared by immunoSEQ multiplex PCR; TCRdb keeps only in-frame clonotypes and omits some of them. The profile shows about 90,000 clones, about 89% of them singletons. The material was peripheral blood, obtained 28 days after the second AZD1222 dose. All receptors come from an adult who received the AZD1222 COVID-19 vaccine.

The chain employs TRBV2 and TRBJ2-7; 11 bases are a match to TRBD1. With V trimmed by 4 bases and J by 3 bases, 2 bases remained unmatched. The length of the CDR3 is 14 residues. CDR1 and CDR2 (germline): SNHLY, FYNNEI. The CDR3 sequence: CASSGGQGVYEQYF. CDR3 bases: TGTGCCAGCAGTGGGGGACAGGGGGTCTACGAGCAGTACTTC.

This chain joins TRBV29-1 and TRBJ1-5; weak D call: TRBD1 (5 bases). Trimming left V 6 bases short and J 3 bases short, with 15 bases between. The CDR3 length is 14 residues. The germline V gene encodes CDR1 SQVTM and CDR2 ANQGSEA. CDR3 coding DNA: TGCAGCGTAAGGTGGGGCAGCAACAATCAGCCCCAGCATTTT. Translating it yields CSVRWGSNNQPQHF.

A note on this clone: Other DNA sequences within the sample encode an identical CDR3. The chain joins TRBV7-3 to TRBJ1-1, with D uncertain. This CDR3 has 13 residues. Germline V CDR1 and CDR2: SGHTA, FQGTGA. Trimming removed 2 bases from V and 1 base from J, with 5 bases in between. The CDR3 region is CASSLGRNTEAFF. The CDR3 DNA follows: TGTGCCAGCAGCTTAGGTCGGAACACTGAAGCTTTCTTT.

The rearrangement uses TRBV21-1 and TRBJ1-4. TRBV21-1 is described as a pseudogene. This CDR3 has 14 residues. This CDR3 reads CASSVRSTNEKLFF. The CDR3 DNA is TGTGCCAGCAGCGTGAGATCAACTAATGAAAAACTGTTTTTT.

This chain uses TRBV5-6 with TRBJ2-5, with 10 bases identical to TRBD2. Germline CDR1 is SGHDT and CDR2 is YYEEEE. The CDR3 sequence is 13 residues long. V shed 1 base and J 13 bases; nucleotides not matched to a gene: 7. Here the CDR3 DNA reads TGTGCCAGCAGCTTGTTACTAGCGGGGTTTCCGTACTTC. It is translated as CASSLLLAGFPYF.

This chain connects TRBV11-3 to TRBJ2-5; D may be TRBD1 or TRBD2 (6 bases each). Germline assignment: CDR1 SGHNT and CDR2 YENEEA. The CDR3 loop spans 16 amino acids. Deletions cut 3 bases from V and 2 bases from J, with 16 bases between. This chain's CDR3 is CASSFPTGALQETQYF. The CDR3 coding sequence is TGTGCCAGCAGCTTCCCGACGGGGGCCTTACAAGAGACCCAGTACTTC.

This clone was found once. The CDR3 coding sequence is TGTGCCAGCAGTTCTCCGACAGGATCCCTCACAGATACGCAGTATTTT. Translation: CASSSPTGSLTDTQYF. The chain links TRBV28 to TRBJ2-3, with TRBD1 as a possible D gene (6 bases). CDR1 is MDHEN, CDR2 SYDVKM, per germline. The CDR3 loop spans 16 amino acids. V lost 4 bases, J lost 2 bases, and 16 bases lay in between.

The chain is built from TRBV5-1 and TRBJ1-2; no clear D gene. The germline V gene has CDR1 SGHRS and CDR2 YFSETQ. The CDR3 is made up of 15 amino acids. The ends were cut back, 2 bases at V and 2 bases at J, with 13 bases in the middle. The DNA for the CDR3 is TGCGCCAGCAGCTTCGCCAGACTAGAAAACTATGGCTACACCTTC. Translating gives CASSFARLENYGYTF.

This chain links TRBV6-2 or TRBV6-3 with TRBJ1-2; D possibly corresponds to TRBD1 (6 bases). Per the germline V gene, CDR1 is MNHEY and CDR2 is SVGEGT. V lost 5 bases and J lost 8, with 12 bases in between. CDR3 length: 12 amino acids. This CDR3 reads CASSQQGWGYTF. CDR3 DNA: TGTGCCAGCAGTCAACAGGGTTGGGGCTACACCTTC.

The chain has TRBV2 and TRBJ1-1; D is possibly TRBD1 (6 bases). V gave up 7 bases and J gave up 2 bases, with 11 bases separating them. In germline, CDR1 is SNHLY, CDR2 FYNNEI. The CDR3 has 13 residues. For the CDR3, the DNA is TGTGCCAGCAACTTGGGGGGCAACACTGAAGCTTTCTTT. It is translated as CASNLGGNTEAFF.

The chain is built from TRBV7-3 and TRBJ1-2, with D tentatively TRBD1 (6 bases). The germline V gene encodes CDR1 SGHTA and CDR2 FQGTGA. CDR3 size: 15 residues. V lost 5 bases and J lost 2, with 15 bases in between. This chain's CDR3 is CASSQSRGVNYGYTF. CDR3 DNA sequence: TGTGCCAGCAGCCAAAGTAGGGGGGTCAACTATGGCTACACCTTC. Together with reference TRBV7-3 and TRBJ1-2, the CDR3 gives the full variable domain: GAGVSQTPSNKVTEKGKYVELRCDPISGHTALYWYRQSLGQGPEFLIYFQGTGAADDSGLPNDRFFAVRPEGSVSTLKIQRTERGDSAVYLCASSQSRGVNYGYTFGSGTRLTVV.

V is TRBV9 and J is TRBJ2-3, with 14 positions matching TRBD2. V lost 3 bases, J lost 4 bases, and 7 bases stayed unmatched. Germline lookup yields CDR1 SGDLS and CDR2 YYNGEE. The CDR3 has 17 residues. The CDR3 DNA sequence: TGTGCCAGCAGCGCCCGGACTAGCGGGGGGCCCCCAGATACGCAGTATTTT. Amino acids: CASSARTSGGPPDTQYF. The whole variable domain, remainder taken from reference TRBV9 and TRBJ2-3, is DSGVTQTPKHLITATGQRVTLRCSPRSGDLSVYWYQQSLDQGLQFLIQYYNGEERAKGNILERFSAQQFPDLHSELNLSSLELGDSALYFCASSARTSGGPPDTQYFGPGTRLTVL.

This sequence joins TRBV19 and TRBJ2-1; 12 positions match TRBD2. Germline V gene lookup returns CDR1 LNHDA and CDR2 SQIVND (reference sequence). The J segment lost 4 bases and the V segment lost 0 bases, leaving 4 bases of the junction unmatched. The CDR3 runs to 17 residues. CDR3 region: CASSIDRLAGAYNEQFF. The CDR3 nucleotides read TGTGCCAGTAGTATAGATCGACTAGCGGGAGCTTACAATGAGCAGTTCTTC.

This clone was detected only a few times. CDR3 in DNA: TGTGCCAGCAGTAGACCTTTTGGCGGGGGTACAGATACGCAGTATTTT. It specifies CASSRPFGGGTDTQYF. The gene calls are TRBV6-2 or TRBV6-3 and TRBJ2-3, with 7 positions matching TRBD2. J was trimmed by 3 bases and V by 5 bases; bases with no gene match: 11. In germline, CDR1 is MNHEY, CDR2 SVGEGT. This CDR3 contains 16 residues.

The count of this clone is one. This CDR3 reads CASRAFRDTEAFF. CDR3 bases: TGTGCCAGCAGGGCTTTCAGGGACACTGAAGCTTTCTTT. This chain joins TRBV25-1 and TRBJ1-1; TRBD1 might be the D (5 bases). CDR1 is MGHDK and CDR2 is SYGVNS in the germline V gene. V lost 6 bases and J lost 3, with 11 bases in between. This CDR3 contains 13 residues.

The rearrangement joins TRBV5-1 to TRBJ1-2; 9 positions match TRBD1. This CDR3 spans 15 amino acids. V gave up 0 bases and J gave up 4 bases; unmatched junction bases: 4. Germline lookup yields CDR1 SGHRS and CDR2 YFSETQ. In DNA form, the CDR3 reads TGCGCCAGCAGCTTGGCGGTGACAGGGGGCTATGGCTACACCTTC. Translating gives CASSLAVTGGYGYTF.

V gene TRBV4-3 combines with J gene TRBJ1-1; possible D gene TRBD1, 6 bases. The V gene's germline CDR1 is LGHNA and CDR2 YSLEER. V gave up 0 bases and J gave up 3 bases, with 14 bases separating them. The CDR3 contains 16 residues. The DNA of the CDR3 is TGCGCCAGCAGCCAAGACTTAGGGGGGGACTACACTGAAGCTTTCTTT. It is translated as CASSQDLGGDYTEAFF.

The chain uses TRBV10-1 and TRBJ1-1; D is perhaps TRBD1 (6 bases). CDR3 length: 16 residues. Germline V CDR1 and CDR2: WNHNN, SYGVQD (reference sequence). V lost 0 bases, J lost 1 base, and 12 bases lay in between. CDR3 loop: CASSESRTATNTEAFF. The CDR3 coding sequence is TGCGCCAGCAGTGAGTCGAGGACAGCGACGAACACTGAAGCTTTCTTT.

There are a few counts of this clone. V and J are TRBV4-3 and TRBJ1-1, with D uncertain. CDR1 and CDR2 from the germline V gene are LGHNA and YSLEER. This CDR3 comprises 14 residues. Trimming took off 2 bases at V and 0 bases at J, with 7 bases between the two ends. The CDR3 spells CASSQSRMNTEAFF. The DNA of the CDR3 is TGCGCCAGCAGCCAATCACGAATGAACACTGAAGCTTTCTTT.

This chain uses TRBV28 with TRBJ1-1, with TRBD1 as a possible D gene (6 bases). CDR3 size: 14 residues. The V end was cut by 1 base, the J end by 10 bases, with 16 bases between. The germline CDR1 and CDR2 sequences are MDHEN and SYDVKM. CDR3 DNA sequence: TGTGCCAGCAGTTTATTTGGGAGGGGGGATGGAGCTTTCTTT. Protein: CASSLFGRGDGAFF.

This clone was observed a handful of times. The chain has TRBV7-2 and TRBJ2-1; weak D call: TRBD1 (6 bases). CDR3 length: 13 residues. Between the trimmed V and J ends, which lost 5 bases and 14 bases, there was a span of 19 bases. The V gene's germline CDR1 is SGHTA and CDR2 FQGNSA. The CDR3 DNA is TGTGCCAGCAGCCCTAGATCAACAGGGACGAAGTTCTTC. Its translation: CASSPRSTGTKFF.

The V and J genes are TRBV25-1 and TRBJ1-6; no reliable D call. The CDR3 runs to 15 residues. The germline V gene has CDR1 MGHDK and CDR2 SYGVNS. V was pared by 2 bases and J by 0 bases, with 5 bases between. The CDR3 DNA sequence: TGTGCCAGCAGTGAACAGAGCTCCTATAATTCACCCCTCCACTTT. Its protein is CASSEQSSYNSPLHF.

The chain carries TRBV19 and TRBJ2-3; the match to TRBD2 covers 9 bases. The CDR3 has 14 amino acids. The J segment lost 6 bases and the V segment lost 6 bases, leaving 7 bases of the junction unmatched. The germline CDR1 and CDR2 sequences are LNHDA and SQIVND (reference sequence). This CDR3 is CASRLAGAADTQYF. CDR3 nucleotides: TGTGCCAGTAGGTTAGCGGGGGCGGCGGATACGCAGTATTTT.

This chain joins TRBV6-5 and TRBJ1-1, with D possibly matching TRBD1 (5 bases). V lost 5 bases and J lost 3, with 13 bases in between. The CDR3 sequence is 14 residues long. Germline values: CDR1 MNHEY, CDR2 SVGAGI. The CDR3 is CASSRPLGDTEAFF. In nucleotides, the CDR3 is TGTGCCAGCAGTCGACCCCTAGGGGACACTGAAGCTTTCTTT.

V usage is TRBV6-2 or TRBV6-3 and J usage is TRBJ1-5, with D uncertain. V was trimmed by 6 bases and J by 1 base, leaving 7 bases between them. The CDR3 consists of 13 residues. The V gene's germline CDR1 is MNHEY and CDR2 SVGEGT. CDR3 in amino acids: CASSVWSNQPQHF. In DNA form, the CDR3 reads TGTGCCAGCAGCGTGTGGAGCAATCAGCCCCAGCATTTT.

The chain is built from TRBV7-9 and TRBJ1-3; D call uncertain. CDR1 and CDR2 from the germline V gene are SEHNR and FQNEAQ (reference sequence). V was cut by 0 bases and J by 1 base, with 10 bases left in between. This CDR3 is built from 16 residues. DNA for the CDR3: TGTGCCAGCAGCTTAGCGGAGGCGGGGTCTGGAAACACCATATATTTT. Residues: CASSLAEAGSGNTIYF.

The rearrangement uses TRBV5-1 and TRBJ1-1; no firm D call. The CDR3 spans 13 residues. Trimming shortened V by 1 base and J by 4 bases, and 8 bases separated the two germline ends. Germline V lookup: CDR1 SGHRS, CDR2 YFSETQ. The CDR3 bases are TGCGCCAGCAGCTTGCGGGGTATCACTGAAGCTTTCTTT. It encodes CASSLRGITEAFF.

The CDR3 loop reads CASSPFQGAYGYTF. CDR3 bases: TGTGCCAGCAGTCCATTTCAGGGGGCATATGGCTACACCTTC. The chain is built from TRBV27 and TRBJ1-2; 8 bases agree with TRBD1. From germline, CDR1 is MNHEY and CDR2 SMNVEV (reference sequence). The trim removed 5 bases at V and 5 bases at J, leaving 7 bases unmatched. This CDR3 contains 14 residues.